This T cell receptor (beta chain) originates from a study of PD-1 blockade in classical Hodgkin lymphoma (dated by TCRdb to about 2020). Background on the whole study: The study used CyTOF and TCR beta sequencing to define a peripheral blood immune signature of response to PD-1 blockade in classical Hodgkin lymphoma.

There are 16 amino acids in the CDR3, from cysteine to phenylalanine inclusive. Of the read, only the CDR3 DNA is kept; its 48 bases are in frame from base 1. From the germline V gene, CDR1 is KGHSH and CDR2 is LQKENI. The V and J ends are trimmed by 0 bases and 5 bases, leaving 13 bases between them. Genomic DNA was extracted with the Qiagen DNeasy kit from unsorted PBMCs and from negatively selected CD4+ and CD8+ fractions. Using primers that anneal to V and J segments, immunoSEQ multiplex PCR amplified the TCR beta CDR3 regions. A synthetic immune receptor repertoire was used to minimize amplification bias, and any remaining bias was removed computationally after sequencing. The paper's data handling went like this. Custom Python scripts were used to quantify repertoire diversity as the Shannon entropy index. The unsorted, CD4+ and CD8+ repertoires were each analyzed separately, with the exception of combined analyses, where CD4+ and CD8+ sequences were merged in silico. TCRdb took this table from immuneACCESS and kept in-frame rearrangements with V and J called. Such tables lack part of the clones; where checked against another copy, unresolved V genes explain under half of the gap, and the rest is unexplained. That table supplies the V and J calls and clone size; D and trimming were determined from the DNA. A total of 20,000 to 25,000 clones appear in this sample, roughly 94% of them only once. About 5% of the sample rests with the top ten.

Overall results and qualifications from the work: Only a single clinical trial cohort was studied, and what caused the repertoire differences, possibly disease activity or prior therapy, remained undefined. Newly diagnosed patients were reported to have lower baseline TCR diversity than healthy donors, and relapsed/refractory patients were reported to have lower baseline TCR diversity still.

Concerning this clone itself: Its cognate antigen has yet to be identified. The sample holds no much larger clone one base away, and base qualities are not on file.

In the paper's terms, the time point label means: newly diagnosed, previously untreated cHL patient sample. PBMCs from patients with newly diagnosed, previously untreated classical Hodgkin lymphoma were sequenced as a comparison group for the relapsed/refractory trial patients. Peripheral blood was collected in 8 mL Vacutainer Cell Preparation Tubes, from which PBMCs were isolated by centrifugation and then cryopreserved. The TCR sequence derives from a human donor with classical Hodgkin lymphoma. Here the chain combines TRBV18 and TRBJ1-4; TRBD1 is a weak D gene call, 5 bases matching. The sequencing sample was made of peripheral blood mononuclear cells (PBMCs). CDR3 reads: CASSPPTPTENEKLFF. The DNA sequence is TGTGCCAGCTCACCACCGACCCCGACAGAGAATGAAAAACTGTTTTTT.